Listed below are T cell receptor beta chains from one sample, sequenced in a study of PD-1 blockade in mismatch repair-deficient tumors. Sequencing used immunoSEQ multiplex PCR; TCRdb keeps in-frame clones, though not all of them. The sample includes about 20,000 clones, roughly 81% of them seen just once. Source: peripheral blood, taken 2 weeks after starting pembrolizumab. The receptors here all came from an adult with mismatch repair-deficient cancer. The CDR3 runs from the conserved cysteine through the conserved F or W. D genes are given only for firm matches. Rows may omit the clone size; those that give it use once, few, many or a size class.

D: -
size: -
J: TRBJ2-5
V: TRBV5-1
DNA: TGCGCCAGCAGCTTGGGTGACTATCAGACCCAGTACTTC
CDR3: CASSLGDYQTQYF

D: TRBD1
size: -
J: TRBJ2-1
V: TRBV7-9
DNA: TGTGCCAGCAGCATCACAGGGGTAGATGAGCAGTTCTTC
CDR3: CASSITGVDEQFF

D: -
size: -
J: TRBJ2-7
V: TRBV4-1
DNA: TGCGCCAGCAGCCAAGCAGATAGCTCCTACGAGCAGTACTTC
CDR3: CASSQADSSYEQYF

D: -
size: -
J: TRBJ2-4
V: TRBV4-3
DNA: TGCGCCAGCAGCATCAGGGTGGAGAGCATTCAGTACTTC
CDR3: CASSIRVESIQYF

D: -
size: -
J: TRBJ2-7
V: TRBV7-9
DNA: TGTGCCAGCAGCTTATCGGGGGCGGTCGAGCAGTACTTC
CDR3: CASSLSGAVEQYF

D: -
size: -
J: TRBJ2-3
V: TRBV12-5
DNA: TGTGCTAGTGGTTTGGTAGATGGTGCTGTTATCTCTAGCACAGATACGCAGTATTTT
CDR3: CASGLVDGAVISSTDTQYF

D: -
size: -
J: TRBJ2-3
V: TRBV7-2
DNA: TGTGCCAGCTCCCAACGACCCCAAGATACGCAGTATTTT
CDR3: CASSQRPQDTQYF

D: TRBD2
size: -
J: TRBJ2-5
V: TRBV6-1
DNA: TGTGCCAGCAGTGAAGCGGAGGGATCGGGGGGAGAGACCCAGTACTTC
CDR3: CASSEAEGSGGETQYF

D: TRBD2
size: once
J: TRBJ2-7
V: TRBV28
DNA: TGTGCCAGCAGTTTTAGGCGAGGGTCTAGCGGGAGGGCCTTTTCCTACGAGCAGTACTTC
CDR3: CASSFRRGSSGRAFSYEQYF

D: -
size: -
J: TRBJ2-1
V: TRBV4-3
DNA: TGCGCCAGCAGCCAAGATCCAAGCGGAGGTTACAATGAGCAGTTCTTC
CDR3: CASSQDPSGGYNEQFF

D: TRBD1
size: -
J: TRBJ2-5
V: TRBV7-9
DNA: TGTGCCAGCAGCTCGGACAGGGGGGAGGGAGAGACCCAGTACTTC
CDR3: CASSSDRGEGETQYF

D: -
size: -
J: TRBJ2-7
V: TRBV6-1
DNA: TGTGCCAGCAGTGAAGCGGACAGCTCCTACGAGCAGTACTTC
CDR3: CASSEADSSYEQYF

D: -
size: -
J: TRBJ2-1
V: TRBV6-6
DNA: TGTGCCAGCATCACGGGCCCTAGCTCCTACAATGAGCAGTTCTTC
CDR3: CASITGPSSYNEQFF

D: TRBD2
size: -
J: TRBJ2-2
V: TRBV10-3
DNA: TGTGCCATCAGGGGGACTAGCGGGACCGCGAACACCGGGGAGCTGTTTTTT
CDR3: CAIRGTSGTANTGELFF

D: TRBD1
size: -
J: TRBJ2-2
V: TRBV29-1
DNA: TGCAGCGCCACAGACAGGGATGCCGGGGAGCTGTTTTTT
CDR3: CSATDRDAGELFF

D: -
size: -
J: TRBJ2-2
V: TRBV7-3
DNA: TGTGCCAGCAGGAAATCAGGGCCGCGAGGCACCGGGGAGCTGTTTTTT
CDR3: CASRKSGPRGTGELFF

D: TRBD2
size: -
J: TRBJ2-1
V: TRBV4-1
DNA: TGCGCCAGCAGCCAACTCGGGGCTAGCGGGGTTCTAAAGTTCTTC
CDR3: CASSQLGASGVLKFF

D: TRBD1
size: -
J: TRBJ1-5
V: TRBV6-6
DNA: TGTGCCAGCAGTCCCGGATCAGGGGGGCATCAGCCCCAGCATTTT
CDR3: CASSPGSGGHQPQHF

D: -
size: -
J: TRBJ1-1
V: TRBV6-1
DNA: TGTGCCAGCAGGCTCAGGAAAATACGGGGGAGTGAAGCTTTCTTT
CDR3: CASRLRKIRGSEAFF

D: -
size: -
J: TRBJ2-7
V: TRBV4-3
DNA: TGCGCCAGCAGCCAAGAGTGGGCAGGAGGGGTCTACGAGCAGTACTTC
CDR3: CASSQEWAGGVYEQYF

D: -
size: -
J: TRBJ2-5
V: TRBV21-1
DNA: TGTGCCAGCAGCAAAGTCAGCCTTAGCAGGGTTGATACTAGCGGGAGTAGGGAGACCCAGTACTTC
CDR3: CASSKVSLSRVDTSGSRETQYF

D: TRBD2
size: -
J: TRBJ2-1
V: TRBV5-1
DNA: TGCGCCAGCAGCTTGAGAGCGGGATCGGACGCTGAGCAGTTCTTC
CDR3: CASSLRAGSDAEQFF

D: TRBD2
size: -
J: TRBJ2-3
V: TRBV4-3
DNA: TGCGCCAGCAGTCGAACCGGGACTAGCGAATATACGCAGTATTTT
CDR3: CASSRTGTSEYTQYF

D: TRBD1
size: once
J: TRBJ2-5
V: TRBV7-2
DNA: TGTGCCAGCAGCTTATGGGACAGCCGTCAAGAGACCCAGTACTTC
CDR3: CASSLWDSRQETQYF